This T cell receptor (beta chain) was recovered during a study of CD8+ T cells in alopecia areata. Study observations and caveats: In lesional scalp, particularly from alopecia totalis/universalis, clonality was higher than in normal scalp.

Peripheral blood and lesional scalp punch biopsies were taken from alopecia areata patients. The researchers isolated CD4+ and CD8+ T cells from PBMCs by sorting. As concerns this clone: Its antigen is still unknown.

Following RNA extraction, reverse transcription yielded cDNA that acted as the sequencing template. TCRdb keeps only in-frame clones here, not all; method: immunoSEQ multiplex PCR. The table has fewer than 90,000 clones, roughly 51% seen once. The V segment lost 5 bases and the J segment 3 bases; nucleotides outside the gene matches: 12. CDR3 length: 17 residues. Germline CDR1 is PRHDT and CDR2 is FYEKMQ (reference sequence). The specimen was NKG2D-high CD8+ T cells sorted from blood. This TCR was recovered from a human donor with alopecia areata. The chain is built from TRBV13 and TRBJ2-4, with TRBD2 matching 8 bases. CDR3 sequence (DNA): TGTGCCAGCAGCCCTCCCACAGGGCGGGGGGTCAAAAACATTCAGTACTTC. This sequence encodes CASSPPTGRGVKNIQYF.